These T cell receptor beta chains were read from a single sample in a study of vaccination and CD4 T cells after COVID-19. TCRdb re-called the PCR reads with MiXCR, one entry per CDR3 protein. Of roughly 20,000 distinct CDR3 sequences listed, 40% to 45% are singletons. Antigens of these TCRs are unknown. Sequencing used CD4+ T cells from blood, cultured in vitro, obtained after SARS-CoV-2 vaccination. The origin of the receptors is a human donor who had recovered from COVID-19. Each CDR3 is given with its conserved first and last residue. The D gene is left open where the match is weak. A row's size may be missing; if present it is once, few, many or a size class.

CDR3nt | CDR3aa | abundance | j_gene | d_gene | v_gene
TGTGCCAGCAGTGATTCGCGGACCGGGGAGCTGTTTTTT | CASSDSRTGELFF | NA | TRBJ2-2 | NA | TRBV2
TGCGCCAGCACCGAGGGGTATGGCTACACCTTC | CASTEGYGYTF | once | TRBJ1-2 | NA | TRBV5-1
TGTGCCAGCAGCTTAGAACCGACGGGGGAGACCCAGTACTTC | CASSLEPTGETQYF | NA | TRBJ2-5 | NA | TRBV7-9
TGCAGTGCCGGGACCGAGCCGAAAAACATTCAGTACTTC | CSAGTEPKNIQYF | NA | TRBJ2-4 | NA | TRBV20-1
TGCAGCGTGAGACAGGGGGCCTACGAGCAGTACTTC | CSVRQGAYEQYF | NA | TRBJ2-7 | TRBD1 | TRBV29-1
TGTGCCATCAGTGACCCACTAGCGGTGATCGGGGAGCTGTTTTTT | CAISDPLAVIGELFF | NA | TRBJ2-2 | TRBD2 | TRBV10-3
TGCAGCGTTGGTGGGGGGCGGGCCGGAGGGTTTTCCTACGAGCAGTACTTC | CSVGGGRAGGFSYEQYF | NA | TRBJ2-7 | NA | TRBV29-1
TGTGCCAGCAGCTTACTAGGGACGGGCGCGTCCTACGAGCAGTACTTC | CASSLLGTGASYEQYF | NA | TRBJ2-7 | NA | TRBV7-2
TGTGCCAGCAGCGTAGCCGGAGGACAGGGCTCTGGCTACACCTTC | CASSVAGGQGSGYTF | few | TRBJ1-2 | TRBD1 | TRBV9
TGTGCCAGCAGCCGTGTCCCCAGCGGGAGGTACAATGAGCAGTTCTTC | CASSRVPSGRYNEQFF | NA | TRBJ2-1 | TRBD2 | TRBV5-6
TGCAGTGCGGGGGGAGCGGATGAGACCCAGTACTTC | CSAGGADETQYF | NA | TRBJ2-5 | TRBD2 | TRBV29-1
TGTGCCAGCAGCCAGCCGCGGGCGGACCGCACAGATACGCAGTATTTT | CASSQPRADRTDTQYF | NA | TRBJ2-3 | NA | TRBV6-2/TRBV6-3
TGTGCCAGCAGCCCTAGGGGACAGGGCGGCTACACCTTC | CASSPRGQGGYTF | few | TRBJ1-2 | TRBD1 | TRBV11-3
TGTGCCAGTACAATAGAACTCGGCTATGGCTACACCTTC | CASTIELGYGYTF | few | TRBJ1-2 | NA | TRBV19
TGTGCCAGCAGCTCCCGGGTCATACAAGAGACCCAGTACTTC | CASSSRVIQETQYF | NA | TRBJ2-5 | NA | TRBV5-4
TGCAGTGCTAGAATGGCCCCCGACAAACACTATGGCTACACCTTC | CSARMAPDKHYGYTF | NA | TRBJ1-2 | NA | TRBV20-1
TGTGCCAGCAGCTTAGGACCGGCGGAGGGCTATGGCTACACCTTC | CASSLGPAEGYGYTF | NA | TRBJ1-2 | NA | TRBV11-1
TGCAGTGCTAGACCGAGCGGGCACACAGATACGCAGTATTTT | CSARPSGHTDTQYF | NA | TRBJ2-3 | NA | TRBV20-1
TGTGCCAGCACCGCCCACTTAACTGGTGGCTACACCTTC | CASTAHLTGGYTF | NA | TRBJ1-2 | NA | TRBV12-3/TRBV12-4
TGTGCCAGCAGCCAAGAGGGGGGTAACTATGGCTACACCTTC | CASSQEGGNYGYTF | NA | TRBJ1-2 | NA | TRBV4-2
TGTGCCAGCAGTTACAGGGTCAATCAGCCCCAGCATTTT | CASSYRVNQPQHF | NA | TRBJ1-5 | NA | TRBV12-3/TRBV12-4
TGTGCCAGTAGTATTGGACCGATAACCTACGAGCAGTACTTC | CASSIGPITYEQYF | NA | TRBJ2-7 | NA | TRBV19
TGCAGTGCTAGAGGCGGGACTAGTGGTGGCGGGGAGCTGTTTTTT | CSARGGTSGGGELFF | few | TRBJ2-2 | TRBD2 | TRBV20-1
TGCGCCAGCAGCTTGTTTACAGGGGAGGGCGAGCAGTACTTC | CASSLFTGEGEQYF | once | TRBJ2-7 | NA | TRBV5-1
TGTGCCAGCAGCCAGGACAGGGTGAATGAAGCTTTCTTT | CASSQDRVNEAFF | NA | TRBJ1-1 | TRBD1 | TRBV7-2
TGTGCCAGCAGTACCTCAGGCGCCTCTGGAAACACCATATATTTT | CASSTSGASGNTIYF | NA | TRBJ1-3 | NA | TRBV28
TGTGCCAGCAGCTCGATTGAACAGGGCACTGAAGCTTTCTTT | CASSSIEQGTEAFF | NA | TRBJ1-1 | NA | TRBV5-4
TGTGCCAGCAGTCTGCCGGGACCGGGCACTGAAGCTTTCTTT | CASSLPGPGTEAFF | NA | TRBJ1-1 | NA | TRBV6-2/TRBV6-3
TGCAGTGCCCACCGCTTAGGACCGCTCAATCAGCCCCAGCATTTT | CSAHRLGPLNQPQHF | few | TRBJ1-5 | NA | TRBV20-1